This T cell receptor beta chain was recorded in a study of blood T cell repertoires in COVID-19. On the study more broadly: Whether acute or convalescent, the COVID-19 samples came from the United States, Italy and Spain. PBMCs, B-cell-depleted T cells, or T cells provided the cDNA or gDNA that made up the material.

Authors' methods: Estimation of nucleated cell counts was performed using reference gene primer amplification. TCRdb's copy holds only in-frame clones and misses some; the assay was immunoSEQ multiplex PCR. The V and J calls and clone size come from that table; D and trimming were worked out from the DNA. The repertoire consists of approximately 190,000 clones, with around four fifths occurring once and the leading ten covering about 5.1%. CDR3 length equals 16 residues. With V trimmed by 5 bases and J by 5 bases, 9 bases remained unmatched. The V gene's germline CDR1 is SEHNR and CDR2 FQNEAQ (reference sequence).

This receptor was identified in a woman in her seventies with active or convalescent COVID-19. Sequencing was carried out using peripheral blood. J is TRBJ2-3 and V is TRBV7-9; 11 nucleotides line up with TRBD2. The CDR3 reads CASSTLGTSGRDTQYF. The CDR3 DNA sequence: TGTGCCAGCAGCACCCTTGGGACTAGCGGCCGAGATACGCAGTATTTT.